This T cell receptor (beta chain) was sequenced during a study of blood T cell repertoires in COVID-19. Study-level information: The cDNA or gDNA used as material had been derived from T cells, B-cell-depleted T cells, or PBMCs.

CDR1 is SGHRS and CDR2 is YFSETQ in the germline V gene. The CDR3 has 13 amino acids. J lost 7 bases, V lost 4 bases, and 7 bases had no gene match. Measured with immunoSEQ multiplex PCR; TCRdb has only the in-frame clones, and not every one. Of fewer than 150,000 clones detected, almost 85% appear once; the ten largest clones hold about 13%. This TCR derives from a human donor in a cohort sampled during active COVID-19. The genes are TRBV5-1 and TRBJ1-1, with TRBD1 identical over 7 bases. Sample: peripheral blood. CDR3 coding DNA: TGCGCCAGCAGCGGACAGGCGGCCAATGAAGCTTTCTTT. As protein: CASSGQAANEAFF. Variable domain in full (rest from reference TRBV5-1 and TRBJ1-1): KAGVTQTPRYLIKTRGQQVTLSCSPISGHRSVSWYQQTPGQGLQFLFEYFSETQRNKGNFPGRFSGRQFSNSRSEMNVSTLELGDSALYLCASSGQAANEAFFGQGTRLTVV.